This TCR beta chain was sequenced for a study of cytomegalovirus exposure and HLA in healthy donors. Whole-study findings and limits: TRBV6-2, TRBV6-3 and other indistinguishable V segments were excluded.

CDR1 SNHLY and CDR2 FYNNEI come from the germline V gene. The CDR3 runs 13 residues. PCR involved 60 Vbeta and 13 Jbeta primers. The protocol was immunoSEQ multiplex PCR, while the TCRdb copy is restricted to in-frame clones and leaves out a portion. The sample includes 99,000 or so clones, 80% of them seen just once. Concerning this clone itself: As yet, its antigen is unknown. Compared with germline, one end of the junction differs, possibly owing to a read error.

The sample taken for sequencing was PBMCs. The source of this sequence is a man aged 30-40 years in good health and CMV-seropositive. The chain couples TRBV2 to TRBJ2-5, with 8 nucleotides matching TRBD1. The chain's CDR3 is CASSEDRGETQYF. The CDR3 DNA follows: TGTGCCAGCAGCGAAGACAGGGGTGAGACCCAGTACTTC.